These 26 T cell receptor beta chains were sequenced from one sample in a study of blood T cell repertoires in COVID-19. The method was immunoSEQ multiplex PCR; TCRdb's version includes in-frame clones alone and lacks a portion of them. Of 200,000 to 250,000 clones in the sample, 85% to 90% were seen once. What was sequenced was peripheral blood. These TCRs come from a man of 80 years or more with acute or convalescent COVID-19.

The chain uses TRBV9 and TRBJ2-1, with TRBD2 matching 13 bases. Unmatched junction bases numbered 12, after V lost 4 bases and J lost 5 bases. CDR1 is SGDLS and CDR2 is YYNGEE in the germline V gene. The CDR3 consists of 18 residues. The CDR3: CASSPRRLAGGFNNEQFF. The CDR3 bases are TGTGCCAGCAGCCCCCGTCGACTAGCGGGAGGTTTTAACAATGAGCAGTTCTTC.

As DNA, the CDR3 is TGTGCCAGCAGCCAAGATCGGAGACTAGCTACCTACAATGAGCAGTTCTTC. Translating it yields CASSQDRRLATYNEQFF. The rearrangement links TRBV14 to TRBJ2-1; 7 bases fit TRBD2. Trimming cost V 0 bases and J 2 bases; bases outside gene matches: 7. Per the germline V gene, CDR1 is SGHDN and CDR2 is FVKESK. The CDR3 loop spans 17 amino acids.

The rearrangement links TRBV9 to TRBJ1-6, with 10 bases fitting TRBD1. V was pared by 3 bases and J by 7 bases, with 4 bases of the junction left unmatched. Germline-derived CDR1 and CDR2 are SGDLS and YYNGEE. This CDR3 has 15 residues. The CDR3 nucleotides read TGTGCCAGCAGCGATATGGACAGGGGGAATTCACCCCTCCACTTT. Translation: CASSDMDRGNSPLHF.

The chain combines TRBV27 with TRBJ1-5; TRBD1 might be the D (6 bases). The ends were cut back, 6 bases at V and 5 bases at J, with 17 bases in the middle. The CDR3 runs 15 residues. Germline V gives CDR1 MNHEY, CDR2 SMNVEV (reference sequence). CDR3 sequence reads: CASSSRRQVHQPQHF. CDR3 coding DNA: TGTGCCAGCAGCTCGAGGCGACAGGTACATCAGCCCCAGCATTTT.

V is TRBV20-1 and J is TRBJ2-1; D might be TRBD1 (5 bases). This CDR3 has 11 residues. V was cut by 5 bases and J by 7 bases, with 9 bases left in between. Germline values: CDR1 DFQATT, CDR2 SNEGSKA (reference sequence). The CDR3: CSAFQGNEQFF. The CDR3 DNA reads as TGCAGTGCTTTCCAGGGAAATGAGCAGTTCTTC.

V gene TRBV21-1 combines with J gene TRBJ2-7; the DNA was not used to check the table's D call, TRBD1. TRBV21-1 constitutes a pseudogene. The CDR3 has 15 amino acids. CDR3 in DNA: TGTGCCAGCAGCAAAGGGGGCCAGGGGGCGGGCGAGCAGTACTTC. Encoded protein: CASSKGGQGAGEQYF.

This clone was counted once. The gene calls are TRBV6-5 and TRBJ1-6; no reliable D call. CDR1 is MNHEY and CDR2 is SVGAGI in the germline V gene. V lost 6 bases and J 5 bases, leaving 11 bases between the germline ends. The CDR3 is made up of 14 amino acids. The CDR3 here is CASRGRIDNSPLHF. The CDR3 bases are TGTGCCAGCAGGGGCCGTATAGATAATTCACCCCTCCACTTT.

The rearrangement links TRBV7-2 to TRBJ1-5; no firm D call. V was shortened by 5 bases and J by 0 bases, with 14 bases between the two germline ends. Per germline, CDR1 SGHTA and CDR2 FQGNSA. The CDR3 contains 16 residues. CDR3 bases: TGTGCCAGCAGCCCCGTCGCGGGGTATAGCAATCAGCCCCAGCATTTT. This encodes CASSPVAGYSNQPQHF.

The CDR3 DNA sequence: TGTGCCAGCAGCCAAGGCTTGGGCGGGGGCGAGCAGTTCTTC. Residues: CASSQGLGGGEQFF. The gene calls are TRBV3-1 (or the pseudogene TRBV3-2) and TRBJ2-1; D perhaps matches TRBD2 (7 bases). From germline, CDR1 is LGHDT and CDR2 YNNKEL (reference sequence). Trimming cost V 1 base and J 10 bases, with 14 bases left between them. The CDR3 length is 14 residues.

The chain links TRBV18 to TRBJ1-2; no definite D call. The CDR3 loop spans 13 amino acids. Trimming took off 4 bases at V and 3 bases at J, with 9 bases between the two ends. The V gene's germline CDR1 is KGHSH and CDR2 LQKENI. CDR3 amino acids: CASSRDTDYGYTF. The CDR3 DNA sequence: TGTGCCAGCTCACGCGACACAGACTATGGCTACACCTTC.

This rearrangement joins TRBV6-5 to TRBJ1-6; 8 bases are shared with TRBD1. The CDR3 has 15 amino acids. The junction had 1 base not matched to a gene; V was cut back by 2 bases and J by 4 bases. Germline V gives CDR1 MNHEY, CDR2 SVGAGI. The CDR3 DNA sequence: TGTGCCAGCAGTTACGGGACAGGTTATAATTCACCCCTCCACTTT. This sequence encodes CASSYGTGYNSPLHF.

The chain links TRBV28 to TRBJ1-4; 7 bases line up with TRBD1. The CDR3 runs to 12 residues. V lost 10 bases to trimming and J lost 5 bases; unmatched junction nucleotides: 4. Germline-derived CDR1 and CDR2 are MDHEN and SYDVKM. CDR3 loop: CAMGQLNEKLFF. CDR3 coding DNA: TGTGCCATGGGACAGTTGAATGAAAAACTGTTTTTT.

The V call is TRBV2, the J call TRBJ1-5; 9 nucleotides match TRBD1. The CDR3 runs 15 residues. V lost 4 bases to trimming and J lost 5 bases; unmatched junction nucleotides: 6. Germline loops: CDR1 SNHLY, CDR2 FYNNEI. CDR3 protein: CASSVQGAGYQPQHF. In nucleotides, the CDR3 is TGTGCCAGCAGTGTACAGGGGGCCGGGTATCAGCCCCAGCATTTT.

The CDR3 nucleotides read TGTGCCAGCAGCTCCAACGGGGCGGGGGGGCCCTCAGATACGCAGTATTTT. Its translation: CASSSNGAGGPSDTQYF. The chain is built from TRBV7-9 and TRBJ2-3; 9 bases are shared with TRBD2. The V segment lost 4 bases and the J segment 4 bases; nucleotides outside the gene matches: 12. This CDR3 has 17 amino acids. Germline V gene sequence: CDR1 SEHNR, CDR2 FQNEAQ (reference sequence).

The genes are TRBV19 and TRBJ2-5, with D perhaps matching TRBD1 (5 bases). Germline V CDR1 and CDR2: LNHDA, SQIVND (reference sequence). The V end lost 3 bases, the J end lost 2 bases, and 13 bases lay between the germline ends. The CDR3 totals 15 residues. The DNA for the CDR3 is TGTGCCAGTAGTATCGACAGCACACTGCAAGAGACCCAGTACTTC. Its translation: CASSIDSTLQETQYF.

The chain is built from TRBV7-2 and TRBJ2-4; D not resolved. Germline CDR1 is SGHTA and CDR2 is FQGNSA. The CDR3 contains 13 residues. V was pared by 0 bases and J by 9 bases, with 9 bases between. CDR3 region: CASSLAQTGIQYF. The CDR3 coding sequence is TGTGCCAGCAGCTTAGCTCAAACGGGCATTCAGTACTTC.

The chain employs TRBV18 and TRBJ1-2, with 7 bases lining up with TRBD1. This CDR3 is built from 14 residues. The ends lost 3 bases at V and 4 bases at J; junction bases unmatched: 5. Germline lookup yields CDR1 KGHSH and CDR2 LQKENI. CDR3 loop: CASSPTGQSYGYTF. The DNA for the CDR3 is TGTGCCAGCTCACCTACGGGACAGAGCTATGGCTACACCTTC.

The rearrangement links TRBV10-3 to TRBJ1-2; the match to TRBD1 covers 8 bases. V lost 3 bases, J lost 7 bases, and 1 base stayed unmatched. Germline assignment: CDR1 ENHRY and CDR2 SYGVKD. The CDR3 has 12 amino acids. CDR3 protein: CAISDDRGGYTF. For the CDR3, the DNA is TGTGCCATCAGTGACGACAGGGGTGGCTACACCTTC.

The J gene is TRBJ2-7, the V gene TRBV9; 9 bases are shared with TRBD2. The germline CDR1 and CDR2 sequences are SGDLS and YYNGEE. CDR3 size: 17 residues. V gave up 3 bases and J gave up 3 bases; unmatched junction bases: 13. CDR3 residues: CASSGGKLAGPNYEQYF. The CDR3 region has the DNA TGTGCCAGCAGCGGCGGGAAGCTAGCGGGACCGAACTACGAGCAGTACTTC.

J is TRBJ1-2 and V is TRBV19; D perhaps matches TRBD1 (5 bases). Germline V gives CDR1 LNHDA, CDR2 SQIVND (reference sequence). This CDR3 spans 13 amino acids. Trimming stripped 6 bases from V and 2 bases from J, with 10 bases between. CDR3 residues: CASSGPGNYGYTF. For the CDR3, the DNA is TGTGCCAGTAGCGGTCCAGGGAACTATGGCTACACCTTC.

The V gene is TRBV6-1, the J gene TRBJ1-5, with a possible D match to TRBD1 (5 bases). Germline-derived CDR1 and CDR2 are MNHNS and SASEGT. CDR3 size: 12 residues. V gave up 10 bases and J gave up 7 bases, with 14 bases separating them. The CDR3: CAKGDSEQPQHF. DNA for the CDR3: TGTGCCAAAGGGGATTCTGAGCAGCCCCAGCATTTT.

This chain uses TRBV7-8 with TRBJ2-5, with unresolved D. V lost 1 base to trimming and J lost 5 bases, with 14 bases between them. Germline V gene lookup returns CDR1 SGHVS and CDR2 FQNEAQ. The CDR3 totals 15 residues. The CDR3 region has the DNA TGTGCCAGCAGCTTAGGGCCCGCTCCGCGGGAGACCCAGTACTTC. It encodes CASSLGPAPRETQYF.

The chain employs TRBV7-2 and TRBJ1-2; 10 bases are shared with TRBD1. The CDR3 is 15 residues long. The V segment lost 1 base and the J segment 8 bases; nucleotides outside the gene matches: 7. Germline V gene sequence: CDR1 SGHTA, CDR2 FQGNSA. The CDR3 here is CASSLEGQGIGGYTF. The DNA for the CDR3 is TGTGCCAGCAGCTTAGAGGGACAGGGGATAGGGGGCTACACCTTC.

The chain has TRBV3-1 (or the pseudogene TRBV3-2) and TRBJ2-7, with D possibly TRBD1 on 5 matching bases. Looked up from germline, CDR1 is LGHDT and CDR2 is YNNKEL (reference sequence). Between the trimmed V and J ends, which lost 1 base and 5 bases, there was a span of 15 bases. CDR3 length: 15 amino acids. The CDR3 reads CASSQGSRASHEQYF. The CDR3 DNA follows: TGTGCCAGCAGCCAAGGGAGCAGGGCGTCCCACGAGCAGTACTTC.

The gene calls are TRBV18 and TRBJ2-3; 7 nucleotides align to TRBD2. CDR1 is KGHSH, CDR2 LQKENI, per germline. V was pared by 3 bases and J by 0 bases, with 15 bases of the junction left unmatched. There are 19 residues in the CDR3. CDR3 amino acids: CASSPNSRGVRSSTDTQYF. DNA of the CDR3: TGTGCCAGCTCACCCAATTCACGGGGGGTCAGATCTAGCACAGATACGCAGTATTTT. Using reference TRBV18 and TRBJ2-3 for the parts outside the CDR3, the full variable domain is NAGVMQNPRHLVRRRGQEARLRCSPMKGHSHVYWYRQLPEEGLKFMVYLQKENIIDESGMPKERFSAEFPKEGPSILRIQQVVRGDSAAYFCASSPNSRGVRSSTDTQYFGPGTRLTVL.

This sequence joins TRBV5-1 and TRBJ2-7, with a tentative D call TRBD2 (6 bases). V lost 3 bases to trimming and J lost 3 bases, with 19 bases between them. Germline V gene lookup returns CDR1 SGHRS and CDR2 YFSETQ. The CDR3 has 16 amino acids. CDR3 region: CASSSEPGLGNYEQYF. In DNA, the CDR3 is TGCGCCAGCAGCTCAGAGCCGGGACTTGGGAACTACGAGCAGTACTTC.